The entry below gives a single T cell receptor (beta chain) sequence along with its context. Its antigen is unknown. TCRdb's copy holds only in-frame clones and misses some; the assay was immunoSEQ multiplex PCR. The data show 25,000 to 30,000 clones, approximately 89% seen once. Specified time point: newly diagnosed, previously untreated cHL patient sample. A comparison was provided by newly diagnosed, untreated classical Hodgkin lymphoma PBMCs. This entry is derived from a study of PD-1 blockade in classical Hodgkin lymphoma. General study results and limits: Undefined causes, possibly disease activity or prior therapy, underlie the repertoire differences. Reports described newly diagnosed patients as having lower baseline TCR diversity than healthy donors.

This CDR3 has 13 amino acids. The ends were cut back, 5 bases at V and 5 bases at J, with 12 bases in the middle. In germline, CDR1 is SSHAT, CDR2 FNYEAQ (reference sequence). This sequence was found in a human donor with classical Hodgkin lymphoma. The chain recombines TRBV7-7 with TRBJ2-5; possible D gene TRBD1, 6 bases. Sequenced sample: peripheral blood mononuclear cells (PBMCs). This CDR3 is CASSPTGIETQYF. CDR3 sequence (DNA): TGTGCCAGCAGCCCCACAGGGATTGAGACCCAGTACTTC.